Below, 23 T cell receptor beta chains from the same sample are listed, as sequenced in a study of shared clonotypes between healthy human individuals. Here immunoSEQ multiplex PCR was the method, and the copy in TCRdb shows in-frame clones only, minus some. The profile covers around 500,000 clones, with over 65% appearing a single time and roughly 13% taken by the ten largest. Sequenced sample: PBMCs. These receptors originate from a woman in her 40s in good health. Some clones in this sample may be carry-over from other donors' samples.

The rearrangement uses TRBV23-1 and TRBJ2-2; D tentatively reads TRBD1 or TRBD2 (7 bases each). TRBV23-1 carries the ORF label, with uncertain function. V lost 7 bases and J lost 1, with 19 bases in between. The CDR3 spans 17 residues. The CDR3 region is CASTQGGSEKNTGELFF. DNA for the CDR3: TGCGCCAGCACCCAGGGGGGGTCAGAGAAGAACACCGGGGAGCTGTTTTTT.

This chain uses TRBV7-2 with TRBJ2-7; weak D call: TRBD2 (5 bases). CDR1 is SGHTA, CDR2 FQGNSA, per germline. CDR3 length: 16 amino acids. V lost 5 bases and J 0 bases, leaving 17 bases between the germline ends. CDR3 sequence (DNA): TGTGCCAGCAGCCGTAAGACGGGGTCTATCTCCTACGAGCAGTACTTC. Protein sequence: CASSRKTGSISYEQYF.

The chain uses TRBV6-1 and TRBJ2-2; possibly TRBD2 for D (6 bases). This CDR3 spans 14 amino acids. Germline loops: CDR1 MNHNS, CDR2 SASEGT. V was pared by 7 bases and J by 6 bases, with 15 bases between. The CDR3 DNA reads TGTGCCAGCAATCGACTAGAAAGACCCGGGGAGCTGTTTTTT. Its translation is CASNRLERPGELFF.

This chain links TRBV27 with TRBJ2-3, with 9 bases matching TRBD2. This CDR3 has 19 residues. Trimming removed 4 bases from V and 6 bases from J; junction bases left unmatched: 20. Germline lookup yields CDR1 MNHEY and CDR2 SMNVEV (reference sequence). In nucleotides, the CDR3 is TGTGCCAGCAGTTCCCGACGAGGCAGCGGGAGGAGTTGGACCGATACGCAGTATTTT. This encodes CASSSRRGSGRSWTDTQYF.

The chain links TRBV9 to TRBJ2-3; D not resolved. The CDR3 runs 15 residues. V lost 4 bases and J lost 4, with 16 bases in between. In germline, CDR1 is SGDLS, CDR2 YYNGEE. Written as DNA, the CDR3 is TGTGCCAGCAGCCAAGACTGGCTTCCACCAGATACGCAGTATTTT. Translating it yields CASSQDWLPPDTQYF. Looking up the rest from reference TRBV9 and TRBJ2-3 gives the full variable domain: DSGVTQTPKHLITATGQRVTLRCSPRSGDLSVYWYQQSLDQGLQFLIQYYNGEERAKGNILERFSAQQFPDLHSELNLSSLELGDSALYFCASSQDWLPPDTQYFGPGTRLTVL.

This clone has only one observation. The chain links TRBV29-1 to TRBJ1-1; D ambiguous. The germline V gene encodes CDR1 SQVTM and CDR2 ANQGSEA. The V gene lost 6 bases and the J gene lost 6 bases, with 14 bases spanning the gap. This CDR3 region has 12 residues. CDR3 DNA: TGCAGCGTGAGGTCCCTAAGTTCTGAAGCTTTCTTT. Its protein is CSVRSLSSEAFF.

The V call is TRBV5-1, the J call TRBJ2-5; 8 bases match TRBD2. The CDR3 totals 16 residues. Germline values: CDR1 SGHRS, CDR2 YFSETQ. Trimming at V came to 0 bases and at J to 2 bases, leaving 6 bases not matched to a gene. CDR3 nucleotides: TGCGCCAGCAGCTTGGGGGCTAGCGGGTCACAAGAGACCCAGTACTTC. Protein: CASSLGASGSQETQYF.

The V gene is TRBV28, the J gene TRBJ2-1; TRBD2 agrees at 7 bases. The V gene's germline CDR1 is MDHEN and CDR2 SYDVKM. Trimming at V came to 4 bases and at J to 9 bases, leaving 9 bases not matched to a gene. The CDR3 is 14 amino acids. CDR3 in DNA: TGTGCCAGCAGTTCAGGCTGGCGGGAGAGTGAGCAGTTCTTC. It specifies CASSSGWRESEQFF.

In this sample, this clone turned up once. The gene calls are TRBV2 and TRBJ1-5; D is uncertain. Trimming left V 7 bases short and J 0 bases short, with 7 bases between. CDR1 is SNHLY and CDR2 is FYNNEI in the germline V gene. The CDR3 has 13 amino acids. CDR3 nucleotide sequence: TGTGCCAGCACCTTGTATAGCAATCAGCCCCAGCATTTT. It encodes CASTLYSNQPQHF. Looking up the rest from reference TRBV2 and TRBJ1-5 gives the full variable domain: EPEVTQTPSHQVTQMGQEVILRCVPISNHLYFYWYRQILGQKVEFLVSFYNNEISEKSEIFDDQFSVERPDGSNFTLKIRSTKLEDSAMYFCASTLYSNQPQHFGDGTRLSIL.

Details on this clone: Within the sample, other DNA sequences also encode this same CDR3. The chain joins TRBV9 to TRBJ2-3; D remains ambiguous. Germline V gene data show CDR1 as SGDLS and CDR2 as YYNGEE. The V gene lost 2 bases and the J gene lost 2 bases, with 3 bases spanning the gap. The CDR3 consists of 12 residues. The CDR3 loop is CASSVDTDTQYF. The CDR3 DNA reads TGTGCCAGCAGCGTCGACACAGATACGCAGTATTTT.

This clone was seen only a few times. As DNA, the CDR3 is TGTGCCAGCAGCCCAGGACAGAACTCTGGAAACACCATATATTTT. It specifies CASSPGQNSGNTIYF. The chain links TRBV7-3 to TRBJ1-3; a weak D match, TRBD1 (6 bases). Germline V gives CDR1 SGHTA, CDR2 FQGTGA. The CDR3 runs to 15 residues. V lost 5 bases, J lost 0 bases, and 11 bases lay in between.

The rearrangement uses TRBV9 and TRBJ2-1; D remains ambiguous. Germline assignment: CDR1 SGDLS and CDR2 YYNGEE. V lost 0 bases to trimming and J lost 6 bases, with 13 bases between them. The CDR3 sequence is 15 residues long. CDR3 DNA sequence: TGTGCCAGCAGCGTAGCCCCCCATACGGGCAATGAGCAGTTCTTC. It encodes CASSVAPHTGNEQFF.

This clone was detected a few times. This chain connects TRBV6-4 to TRBJ2-3; 9 bases are a match to TRBD1. Germline loops: CDR1 MRHNA, CDR2 SNTAGT. J lost 3 bases, V lost 7 bases, and 8 bases had no gene match. The CDR3 contains 15 residues. The CDR3 is CASNSRDRETDTQYF. CDR3 coding DNA: TGTGCCAGCAATTCCCGGGACAGGGAGACAGATACGCAGTATTTT.

The chain is built from TRBV2 and TRBJ2-7, with 13 bases identical to TRBD2. The CDR3 extends over 17 amino acids. Unmatched junction bases numbered 8, after V lost 6 bases and J lost 0 bases. Germline values: CDR1 SNHLY, CDR2 FYNNEI. CDR3 in amino acids: CASSVGTSGALSYEQYF. The CDR3 region has the DNA TGTGCCAGCAGCGTGGGGACTAGCGGGGCCCTCTCCTACGAGCAGTACTTC.

This clone occurred a few times. The V gene is TRBV6-6, the J gene TRBJ1-3; tentatively, D is TRBD1 (5 bases). The V gene's germline CDR1 is MNHNY and CDR2 SVGAGI (reference sequence). The CDR3 loop spans 14 amino acids. Trimming took 7 bases from V and 0 from J, leaving 10 bases between them. The CDR3 reads CASNPGSSGNTIYF. DNA of the CDR3: TGTGCCAGCAACCCAGGGAGCTCTGGAAACACCATATATTTT.

The gene calls are TRBV11-1 and TRBJ2-1; 10 bases match TRBD1. CDR3 size: 15 residues. V trimming: 5 bases; J trimming: 2 bases; junction bases outside the gene matches: 3. Germline CDR1 and CDR2: SGHAT and FQDESV (reference sequence). The CDR3 reads CASSRQGAPYNEQFF. CDR3 nucleotides: TGTGCCAGCAGCAGACAGGGGGCACCCTACAATGAGCAGTTCTTC.

The genes are TRBV28 and TRBJ2-7; tentatively, D is TRBD2 (6 bases). Trimming left V 8 bases short and J 3 bases short, with 17 bases between. The CDR3 is made up of 14 amino acids. Germline-derived CDR1 and CDR2 are MDHEN and SYDVKM. CDR3 sequence: CASLAGGPLYEQYF. CDR3 DNA sequence: TGTGCCAGCTTGGCCGGGGGTCCACTCTACGAGCAGTACTTC.

This sequence joins TRBV7-8 and TRBJ1-1, with D unresolved. The CDR3 contains 15 residues. The ends were cut back, 2 bases at V and 0 bases at J, with 10 bases in the middle. In germline, CDR1 is SGHVS, CDR2 FQNEAQ. The CDR3 nucleotides are TGTGCCAGCAGCTTAAGTGCACAATTGAACACTGAAGCTTTCTTT. Protein: CASSLSAQLNTEAFF. The whole variable domain, remainder taken from reference TRBV7-8 and TRBJ1-1, is GAGVSQSPRYKVAKRGQDVALRCDPISGHVSLFWYQQALGQGPEFLTYFQNEAQLDKSGLPSDRFFAERPEGSVSTLKIQRTQQEDSAVYLCASSLSAQLNTEAFFGQGTRLTVV.

The chain recombines TRBV10-3 with TRBJ2-7; D gene uncertain. The CDR3 has 12 residues. CDR1 is ENHRY and CDR2 is SYGVKD in the germline V gene. The germline V and J ends were trimmed by 5 bases and 3 bases, with 8 bases remaining between them. CDR3 sequence: CAISPVGYEQYF. CDR3 nucleotides: TGTGCCATCAGTCCCGTTGGCTACGAGCAGTACTTC.

The V and J genes are TRBV7-2 and TRBJ2-5; 7 bases are shared with TRBD2. Germline CDR1 and CDR2: SGHTA and FQGNSA. The CDR3 loop spans 15 amino acids. V shed 3 bases, J shed 7 bases, and the junction held 11 bases outside the gene matches. CDR3 sequence: CASSLASGGRPTQYF. As DNA, the CDR3 is TGTGCCAGCAGCTTGGCTAGCGGAGGTCGGCCGACCCAGTACTTC. The whole variable domain, remainder taken from reference TRBV7-2 and TRBJ2-5, is GAGVSQSPSNKVTEKGKDVELRCDPISGHTALYWYRQSLGQGLEFLIYFQGNSAPDKSGLPSDRFSAERTGGSVSTLTIQRTQQEDSAVYLCASSLASGGRPTQYFGPGTRLLVL.

This clone was observed a handful of times. This sequence joins TRBV6-1 and TRBJ2-7; D is ambiguous. Germline V gene data show CDR1 as MNHNS and CDR2 as SASEGT. The ends were cut back, 6 bases at V and 7 bases at J, with 4 bases in the middle. The CDR3 extends over 9 amino acids. The CDR3 is CASSPEQYF. Written as DNA, the CDR3 is TGTGCCAGCAGCCCTGAGCAGTACTTC.

V usage is TRBV6-6 and J usage is TRBJ2-2; D remains ambiguous. The CDR3 spans 13 residues. The germline V and J ends were trimmed by 6 bases and 4 bases, with 9 bases remaining between them. Germline V gene data show CDR1 as MNHNY and CDR2 as SVGAGI (reference sequence). The CDR3 sequence is CASRTPGTGELFF. CDR3 DNA: TGTGCCAGCAGGACCCCCGGCACCGGGGAGCTGTTTTTT.

The gene calls are TRBV25-1 and TRBJ2-2; D is perhaps TRBD1 (6 bases). Germline V CDR1 and CDR2: MGHDK, SYGVNS. The CDR3 covers 16 residues. The ends were cut back, 0 bases at V and 1 base at J, with 9 bases in the middle. The CDR3 DNA is TGTGCCAGCAGTGAATATGGGACACTGAACACCGGGGAGCTGTTTTTT. It yields the protein CASSEYGTLNTGELFF. The whole variable domain, filled in from reference TRBV25-1 and TRBJ2-2, reads EADIYQTPRYLVIGTGKKITLECSQTMGHDKMYWYQQDPGMELHLIHYSYGVNSTEKGDLSSESTVSRIRTEHFPLTLESARPSHTSQYLCASSEYGTLNTGELFFGEGSRLTVL.